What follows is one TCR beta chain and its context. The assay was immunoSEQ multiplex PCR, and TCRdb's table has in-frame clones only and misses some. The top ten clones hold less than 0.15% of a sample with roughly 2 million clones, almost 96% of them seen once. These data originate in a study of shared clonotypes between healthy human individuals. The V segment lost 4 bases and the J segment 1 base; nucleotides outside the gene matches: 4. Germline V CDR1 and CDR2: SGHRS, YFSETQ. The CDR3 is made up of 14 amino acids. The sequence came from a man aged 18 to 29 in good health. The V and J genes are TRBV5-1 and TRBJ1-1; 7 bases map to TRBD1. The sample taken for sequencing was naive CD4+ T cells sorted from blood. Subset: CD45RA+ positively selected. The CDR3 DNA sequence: TGCGCCAGCAGCAATCGGGACAGGAACACTGAAGCTTTCTTT. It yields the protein CASSNRDRNTEAFF.